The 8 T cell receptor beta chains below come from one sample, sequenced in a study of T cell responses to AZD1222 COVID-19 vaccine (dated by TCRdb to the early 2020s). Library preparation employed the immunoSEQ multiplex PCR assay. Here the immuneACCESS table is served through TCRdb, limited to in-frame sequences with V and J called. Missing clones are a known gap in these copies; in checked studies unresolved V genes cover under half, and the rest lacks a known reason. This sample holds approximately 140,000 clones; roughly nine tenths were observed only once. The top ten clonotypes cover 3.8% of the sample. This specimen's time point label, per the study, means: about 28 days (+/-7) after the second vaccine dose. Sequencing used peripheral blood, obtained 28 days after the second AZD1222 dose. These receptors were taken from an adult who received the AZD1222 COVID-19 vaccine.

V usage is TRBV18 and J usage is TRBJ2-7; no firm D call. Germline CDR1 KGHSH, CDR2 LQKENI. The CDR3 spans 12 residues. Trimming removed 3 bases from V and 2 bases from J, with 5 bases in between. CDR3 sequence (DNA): TGTGCCAGCTCACCTCTAACCTACGAGCAGTACTTC. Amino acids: CASSPLTYEQYF.

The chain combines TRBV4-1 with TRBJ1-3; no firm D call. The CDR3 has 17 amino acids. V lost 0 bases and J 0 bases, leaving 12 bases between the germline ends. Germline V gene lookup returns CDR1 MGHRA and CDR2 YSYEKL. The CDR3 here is CASSQDRETISGNTIYF. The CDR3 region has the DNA TGCGCCAGCAGCCAAGATCGCGAGACAATCTCTGGAAACACCATATATTTT.

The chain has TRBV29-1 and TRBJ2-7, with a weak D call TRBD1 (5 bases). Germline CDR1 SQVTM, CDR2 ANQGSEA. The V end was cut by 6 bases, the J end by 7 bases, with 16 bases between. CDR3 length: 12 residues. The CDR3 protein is CSVRRDLGEQYF. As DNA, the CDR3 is TGCAGCGTCCGCAGGGATCTAGGGGAGCAGTACTTC.

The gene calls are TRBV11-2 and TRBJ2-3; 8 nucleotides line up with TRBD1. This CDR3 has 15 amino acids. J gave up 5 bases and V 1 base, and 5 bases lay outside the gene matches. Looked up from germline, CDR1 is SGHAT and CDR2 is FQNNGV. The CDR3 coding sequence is TGTGCCAGCAGCTTAGGGACAGGGAGCGGAGATACGCAGTATTTT. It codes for CASSLGTGSGDTQYF.

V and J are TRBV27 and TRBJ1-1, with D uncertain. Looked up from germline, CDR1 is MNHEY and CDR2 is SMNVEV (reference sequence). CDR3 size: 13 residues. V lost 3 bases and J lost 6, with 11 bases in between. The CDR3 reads CASSFLGTPEAFF. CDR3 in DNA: TGTGCCAGCAGTTTTCTGGGTACCCCTGAAGCTTTCTTT.

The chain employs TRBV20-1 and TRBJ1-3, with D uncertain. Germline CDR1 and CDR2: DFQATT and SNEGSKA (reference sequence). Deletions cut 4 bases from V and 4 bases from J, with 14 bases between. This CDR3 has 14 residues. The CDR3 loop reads CSATDGWGGNTIYF. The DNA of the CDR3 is TGCAGTGCTACTGACGGCTGGGGAGGAAACACCATATATTTT.

Here the CDR3 DNA reads TGTGCCAGCAGCTTGGCCAGCGGGTTAGTCTACGAGCAGTACTTC. Its protein product is CASSLASGLVYEQYF. The chain combines TRBV5-4 with TRBJ2-7; D may be TRBD2 (6 bases). This CDR3 has 15 residues. Germline V lookup: CDR1 SGHNT, CDR2 YYREEE (reference sequence). Trimming cost V 0 bases and J 3 bases, with 13 bases left between them.

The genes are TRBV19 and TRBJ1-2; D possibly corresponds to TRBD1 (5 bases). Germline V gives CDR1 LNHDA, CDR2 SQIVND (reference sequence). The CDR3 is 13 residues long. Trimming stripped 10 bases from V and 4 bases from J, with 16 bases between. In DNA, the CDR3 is TGTGCCACCTCGGGGAGCGGGGGCTATGGCTACACCTTC. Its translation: CATSGSGGYGYTF.